The 6 T cell receptor beta chains given below trace back to one sample, sequenced in a study of CD8+ T cells in alopecia areata. cDNA serving as the sequencing template came from extracted, reverse transcribed RNA. The table came from immunoSEQ multiplex PCR; TCRdb's copy has only in-frame clones and leaves some out. The sample lists approximately 210,000 clones, approximately 56% occurring once. As for treatment: oral pan-JAK inhibitor, 5-10 mg twice daily. The specimen was CD4+ T cells sorted from blood, collected at week 4, from a patient treated with tofacitinib. The receptors shown here come from a human donor with alopecia areata.

CDR3 sequence reads: CATSRDRRHGYTF. CDR3 sequence (DNA): TGTGCCACCAGCAGGGACAGGCGACATGGCTACACCTTC. The V gene is TRBV15, the J gene TRBJ1-2, with TRBD1 identical over 7 bases. This CDR3 comprises 13 residues. CDR1 is LNHNV and CDR2 is YYDKDF in the germline V gene (reference sequence). J gave up 6 bases and V 3 bases, and 4 bases lay outside the gene matches.

The rearrangement links TRBV6-5 to TRBJ2-7; D may be TRBD2 (6 bases). The CDR3 runs 14 residues. Germline CDR1 and CDR2: MNHEY and SVGAGI. The V end lost 6 bases, the J end lost 3 bases, and 15 bases lay between the germline ends. The CDR3 region has the DNA TGTGCCAGCAGCCGTGGAGGGGAGATCTACGAGCAGTACTTC. It specifies CASSRGGEIYEQYF.

The J gene is TRBJ2-7, the V gene TRBV7-2; D ambiguous. The V gene lost 0 bases and the J gene lost 1 base, with 10 bases spanning the gap. The CDR3 sequence is 15 residues long. Germline CDR1 is SGHTA and CDR2 is FQGNSA. DNA of the CDR3: TGTGCCAGCAGCTTAGCGGTGGGCAGTTCCTACGAGCAGTACTTC. Translated, it gives CASSLAVGSSYEQYF.

The CDR3 coding sequence is TGCAGCGGTGCGCTCGGGACAGGGGGCATCGGGTCCTACGAGCAGTACTTC. Protein: CSGALGTGGIGSYEQYF. This sequence joins TRBV29-1 and TRBJ2-7; 12 bases are a match to TRBD1. The germline gives CDR1 SQVTM, CDR2 ANQGSEA. V dropped 7 bases and J dropped 1; count of bases not matched to a gene: 14. This CDR3 comprises 17 residues.

This clone was observed a handful of times. CDR3: CASSLGQGTYSPLHF. In DNA form, the CDR3 reads TGCGCCAGCAGCTTGGGGCAGGGGACGTATTCACCCCTCCACTTT. The J gene is TRBJ1-6, the V gene TRBV5-1, with a tentative D call TRBD1 (6 bases). V shed 0 bases and J shed 8 bases, with 12 bases lying between them. The CDR3 consists of 15 residues. Germline V CDR1 and CDR2: SGHRS, YFSETQ. The variable domain in full, with the rest retrieved from reference TRBV5-1 and TRBJ1-6, is KAGVTQTPRYLIKTRGQQVTLSCSPISGHRSVSWYQQTPGQGLQFLFEYFSETQRNKGNFPGRFSGRQFSNSRSEMNVSTLELGDSALYLCASSLGQGTYSPLHFGNGTRLTVT.

V and J are TRBV15 and TRBJ2-3; 11 bases fit TRBD2. Trimming at V came to 2 bases and at J to 4 bases, leaving 5 bases not matched to a gene. The CDR3 consists of 16 residues. Germline-derived CDR1 and CDR2 are LNHNV and YYDKDF (reference sequence). The DNA for the CDR3 is TGTGCCACCAGCAGATCCGGGACTAGCGGCTCAGATACGCAGTATTTT. Translation: CATSRSGTSGSDTQYF.